This T cell receptor beta chain was documented in a study of T cells in Graves' hyperthyroidism and ophthalmopathy. Study in general: At initial diagnosis, before any treatment had begun, peripheral blood was obtained.

Researchers amplified the TCR beta CDR3 regions from RNA transcripts. An initial round of RT-PCR targeting the TCR CDR3 relied on the HTBI primer set. One entry per CDR3 protein, called by TCRdb with MiXCR from the multiplex PCR reads. The table includes hundreds of thousands of distinct CDR3 sequences, roughly 15% detected once. Each person with ophthalmopathy scored at least 3 on the Clinical Activity Score, reached NOSPECS grade 4 or higher, and had been ill under 3 months. The study based diagnoses on clinical symptoms, serum thyroxine and TRAb, thyroid ultrasound and orbital computed tomography. Fresh peripheral blood, around 9.2 ml of it, supplied the PBMCs. CDR3 length: 13 amino acids. Germline V gene sequence: CDR1 PRHDT, CDR2 FYEKMQ (reference sequence). V was cut by 1 base and J by 7 bases, with 10 bases left in between.

What was sequenced was blood. The receptor was derived from a woman in her fifties or sixties with Graves' ophthalmopathy. The gene calls are TRBV13 and TRBJ1-2; D is unclear. The CDR3 nucleotides are TGTGCCAGCAGCTTAGTAGGGTCCTGTGGCTACACCTTC. Residues: CASSLVGSCGYTF. Using reference TRBV13 and TRBJ1-2 for the parts outside the CDR3, the full variable domain is AAGVIQSPRHLIKEKRETATLKCYPIPRHDTVYWYQQGPGQDPQFLISFYEKMQSDKGSIPDRFSAQQFSDYHSELNMSSLELGDSALYFCASSLVGSCGYTFGSGTRLTVV.